This is a list of T cell receptor beta chains from one sample in a study of CD8+ T cells in alopecia areata. Clones were read by immunoSEQ multiplex PCR, and TCRdb kept only the in-frame ones, dropping some. The sample has under 300,000 clones; over 45% are singletons. Sequenced here: CD4+ T cells sorted from blood, sampled around week 54, from a patient treated with tofacitinib. Receptors originate from a human donor with alopecia areata. Both conserved end residues are part of each CDR3. A D gene is named only where the DNA matches it firmly. Size values are once, few and many counts, or a class for expanded clones, and some rows have none.

DNA: TGTGCCAGCAGCCGGGGCAGGGAAAGTCAGCCCCAGCATTTT
CDR3: CASSRGRESQPQHF
V: TRBV2
size: few
D: .
J: TRBJ1-5

DNA: TGTGCCAGCAGCCCCCAATTAGGGGGAGGCTACGAGCAGTACTTC
CDR3: CASSPQLGGGYEQYF
V: TRBV5-6
size: .
D: .
J: TRBJ2-7

DNA: TGTGCCAGCAGTTTAGGCCGGGTCTTAGACTATGGCTACACCTTC
CDR3: CASSLGRVLDYGYTF
V: TRBV27
size: .
D: .
J: TRBJ1-2

DNA: TGTGCCAGCAGTGAACGGGACAGATTCTATAATTCACCCCTCCACTTT
CDR3: CASSERDRFYNSPLHF
V: TRBV6-1
size: .
D: TRBD1
J: TRBJ1-6

DNA: TGTGCCAGCAGAAATGGACCCACTGAAGCTTTCTTT
CDR3: CASRNGPTEAFF
V: TRBV7-9
size: .
D: .
J: TRBJ1-1

DNA: TGTGCCAGTAACAGGGTTATTGGGAATGAGCAGTTCTTC
CDR3: CASNRVIGNEQFF
V: TRBV7-2
size: .
D: .
J: TRBJ2-1

DNA: TGTGCCAGCCGAACAGGGTTTAGGTATGAGCAGTTCTTC
CDR3: CASRTGFRYEQFF
V: TRBV6-5
size: .
D: .
J: TRBJ2-1

DNA: TGTGCCAGCAGCTTAACCCTTAGGTCGGGAAATTCACCCCTCCACTTT
CDR3: CASSLTLRSGNSPLHF
V: TRBV7-2
size: .
D: .
J: TRBJ1-6

DNA: TGTGCCACCAGCAGAAGGACAGGGGACCCTGAAGCTTTCTTT
CDR3: CATSRRTGDPEAFF
V: TRBV15
size: .
D: TRBD1
J: TRBJ1-1

DNA: TGTGCCAGCAGCCCCCGCCGGGGGGGGTACTACGAGCAGTACTTC
CDR3: CASSPRRGGYYEQYF
V: TRBV7-6
size: .
D: TRBD2
J: TRBJ2-7

DNA: TGTGCCAGCAGCTTAAGCGGGGCAGGCCCTATCCTGGGGACCCAGTACTTC
CDR3: CASSLSGAGPILGTQYF
V: TRBV7-2
size: .
D: TRBD2
J: TRBJ2-5

DNA: TGTGCCACCAGCAGAGGACGACTAGCAGGCAATGAGCAGTTCTTC
CDR3: CATSRGRLAGNEQFF
V: TRBV15
size: .
D: TRBD2
J: TRBJ2-1

DNA: TGTGCCAGCAGCTCGTCTACTTTCGAAACCGGGGAGCTGTTTTTT
CDR3: CASSSSTFETGELFF
V: TRBV7-2
size: .
D: .
J: TRBJ2-2

DNA: TGTGCCAGCAGCGCCCGGACGGGCGGGGACACCTTC
CDR3: CASSARTGGDTF
V: TRBV7-9
size: .
D: .
J: TRBJ1-2

DNA: TGTGCCAGCAGTGTCGTCTACGAGCAGTACTTC
CDR3: CASSVVYEQYF
V: TRBV2
size: .
D: .
J: TRBJ2-7

DNA: TGTGCCAGCAGTTTACTAGGGAATGGCTACACCTTC
CDR3: CASSLLGNGYTF
V: TRBV6-5
size: .
D: .
J: TRBJ1-2

DNA: TGCGCCAGCAGCGGGACCAATTCACCCCTCCACTTT
CDR3: CASSGTNSPLHF
V: TRBV4-1
size: .
D: .
J: TRBJ1-6

DNA: TGTGCCAGCAGCGGGACAGGGGGCGGACGACCCCTCCACTTT
CDR3: CASSGTGGGRPLHF
V: TRBV5-6
size: few
D: TRBD1
J: TRBJ1-6

DNA: TGTGCCAGCACGGCCCCCCCGGATGGCTACACCTTC
CDR3: CASTAPPDGYTF
V: TRBV28
size: .
D: .
J: TRBJ1-2

DNA: TGCAGCGTTGATCGGCAGGGGAACGAGCAGTACTTC
CDR3: CSVDRQGNEQYF
V: TRBV29-1
size: .
D: .
J: TRBJ2-7

DNA: TGCGCCAGCAGCTTGGATCCAGGTACTAGGCAGCAGTTCTTC
CDR3: CASSLDPGTRQQFF
V: TRBV5-1
size: .
D: .
J: TRBJ2-1

DNA: TGCGCCAGCAGCTTGGCCACAGGGACAGAGACCCAGTACTTC
CDR3: CASSLATGTETQYF
V: TRBV5-1
size: few
D: .
J: TRBJ2-5

DNA: TGTGCCATCAGTGAACGATTAGCCGGGACAAGCTCTTCCGAGCAGTACTTC
CDR3: CAISERLAGTSSSEQYF
V: TRBV10-3
size: few
D: .
J: TRBJ2-7

DNA: TGCAGCGCCCTAAGTTTCGGGGAGCTGTTTTTT
CDR3: CSALSFGELFF
V: TRBV29-1
size: .
D: .
J: TRBJ2-2

DNA: TGCAGCGCCGGGGTGGGTTGGACTGAAGCTTTCTTT
CDR3: CSAGVGWTEAFF
V: TRBV29-1
size: .
D: .
J: TRBJ1-1

DNA: TGTGCCAGCAGCTTCGGGCAGGGACTCTATGGCTACACCTTC
CDR3: CASSFGQGLYGYTF
V: TRBV11-2
size: few
D: .
J: TRBJ1-2

DNA: TGTGCCAGCAGTGGGGGCAATCAGCCCCAGCATTTT
CDR3: CASSGGNQPQHF
V: TRBV2
size: .
D: .
J: TRBJ1-5

DNA: TGTGCCTGGATTAACGTTGAAGCTTTCTTT
CDR3: CAWINVEAFF
V: TRBV30
size: .
D: .
J: TRBJ1-1

DNA: TGTGCCAGTAGTAGCACGGCAGGGGGGCGAGAGACCCAGTACTTC
CDR3: CASSSTAGGRETQYF
V: TRBV19
size: .
D: .
J: TRBJ2-5

DNA: TGCAGCGTGGTAGCGGGGGGGCTTCCAGATACGCAGTATTTT
CDR3: CSVVAGGLPDTQYF
V: TRBV29-1
size: .
D: TRBD2
J: TRBJ2-3

DNA: TGCAGCGTTGAACTGTACAATGAGCAGTTCTTC
CDR3: CSVELYNEQFF
V: TRBV29-1
size: .
D: .
J: TRBJ2-1

DNA: TGCGCCAGCAGCCATGAGGACAGGGAGTACACTGAAGCTTTCTTT
CDR3: CASSHEDREYTEAFF
V: TRBV4-3
size: .
D: TRBD1
J: TRBJ1-1

DNA: TGTGCCAGCAGTTGGGCAGGAGAAGAGACCCAGTACTTC
CDR3: CASSWAGEETQYF
V: TRBV27
size: few
D: .
J: TRBJ2-5

DNA: TGCGCCAGCACCCTCTCGACTGGGGCCAACGTCCTGACTTTC
CDR3: CASTLSTGANVLTF
V: TRBV5-1
size: few
D: .
J: TRBJ2-6

DNA: TGTGCCTGGAGTGTACAAGGGTCCCTGGGGCCCCAGCATTTT
CDR3: CAWSVQGSLGPQHF
V: TRBV30
size: .
D: .
J: TRBJ1-5

DNA: TGTGCCAGCAGCGGCCTGGGTAGCACAGATACGCAGTATTTT
CDR3: CASSGLGSTDTQYF
V: TRBV7-9
size: few
D: .
J: TRBJ2-3

DNA: TGTGCCAGCAGGGGACCCAATGGGGACACTGAAGCTTTCTTT
CDR3: CASRGPNGDTEAFF
V: TRBV2
size: .
D: .
J: TRBJ1-1

DNA: TGTGCCAGCAGCCACCGGGCGGGTAGCTCCTACAATGAGCAGTTCTTC
CDR3: CASSHRAGSSYNEQFF
V: TRBV9
size: .
D: .
J: TRBJ2-1

DNA: TGTGCCAGTAGTAGGGGAGGTCAGCCCCAGCATTTT
CDR3: CASSRGGQPQHF
V: TRBV19
size: few
D: .
J: TRBJ1-5

DNA: TGTGCCAGCAGTTTATCGACGGCAAACACTGAAGCTTTCTTT
CDR3: CASSLSTANTEAFF
V: TRBV27
size: .
D: .
J: TRBJ1-1

DNA: TGTGCCAGCAGCTTAAACGAGGGGTCACCCCTCCACTTT
CDR3: CASSLNEGSPLHF
V: TRBV7-9
size: .
D: .
J: TRBJ1-6

DNA: TGTGCCAGCAGCGTAGGCGGGGGATCTTTTGGGGAGACCCAGTACTTC
CDR3: CASSVGGGSFGETQYF
V: TRBV9
size: .
D: TRBD2
J: TRBJ2-5

DNA: TGTGCCAGCTCACCCTGGGAGAGGGGCCATGGCTACACCTTC
CDR3: CASSPWERGHGYTF
V: TRBV18
size: .
D: .
J: TRBJ1-2

DNA: TGTGCCAGTAGTATACGGGGGGGCAGCTACACCGGGGAGCTGTTTTTT
CDR3: CASSIRGGSYTGELFF
V: TRBV19
size: .
D: TRBD2
J: TRBJ2-2

DNA: TGCACCGGTCGGCAGGGGGCTTTCGATGAGCAGTTCTTC
CDR3: CTGRQGAFDEQFF
V: TRBV29-1
size: few
D: TRBD1
J: TRBJ2-1

DNA: TGTGCCAGCAGCGGCGACTGGAGGGAGACCCAGTACTTC
CDR3: CASSGDWRETQYF
V: TRBV7-2
size: .
D: .
J: TRBJ2-5

DNA: TGTGCCAGCAGCTTGGTAGGAAGCTTTCAGCCCCAGCATTTT
CDR3: CASSLVGSFQPQHF
V: TRBV5-6
size: once
D: .
J: TRBJ1-5

DNA: TGTGCCAGCACTAATACGCAGTATTTT
CDR3: CASTNTQYF
V: TRBV27
size: .
D: .
J: TRBJ2-3

DNA: TGTGCCAGCAGCTTAGCGGAGCCCCCCTACGAGCAGTACTTC
CDR3: CASSLAEPPYEQYF
V: TRBV7-2
size: .
D: .
J: TRBJ2-7

DNA: TGCAGTGCCCTCAGCGGAGGGCAGTATTTT
CDR3: CSALSGGQYF
V: TRBV20-1
size: .
D: .
J: TRBJ2-3

DNA: TGCAGCGTCCGACAGGGAGGGAACACTGAAGCTTTCTTT
CDR3: CSVRQGGNTEAFF
V: TRBV29-1
size: .
D: TRBD1
J: TRBJ1-1

DNA: TGTGCCAGCAGCTTTCATGGCTATGAGCAGTTCTTC
CDR3: CASSFHGYEQFF
V: TRBV5-5
size: few
D: .
J: TRBJ2-1